Listed here is a single TCR beta chain. Per the authors' pipeline: Cell counts per sample came from amplifying reference gene primers. Assay used: immunoSEQ multiplex PCR; TCRdb lists only in-frame clones, some missing. That table is the source of V, J and clone size, and D and trimming were worked out from the DNA. Of under 200,000 clones listed, 80% to 90% were seen once; the top ten hold around 3.5%. This sample was taken from a study of blood T cell repertoires in COVID-19. As for the study in general: Sites across the United States, Italy and Spain contributed samples from acute and convalescent COVID-19. The analysed material was cDNA or gDNA that came from T cells, B-cell-depleted T cells, or PBMCs.

Germline CDR1 and CDR2: LNHDA and SQIVND (reference sequence). V was trimmed by 5 bases and J by 8 bases, leaving 16 bases between them. The CDR3 is 15 amino acids. The V call is TRBV19, the J call TRBJ1-6, with no clear D. Sequencing was carried out using peripheral blood. The receptor's source is a man aged 18 to 29 with active or convalescent COVID-19. CDR3 amino acids: CASSLPQQRDSPLHF. The CDR3 region has the DNA TGTGCCAGTAGTCTTCCCCAGCAGCGGGATTCACCCCTCCACTTT.